This is a list of T cell receptor beta chains from one sample in a study of blood T cell repertoires in COVID-19. Using immunoSEQ multiplex PCR, the repertoire was profiled, and TCRdb retains in-frame clones only, with some absent. The table has about 380,000 clones, around 87% seen once. Sequencing was done on a sample of PBMCs or T cells enriched from blood (not recorded which). These receptors came from a man younger than 40 who had recovered from COVID-19. CDR3s include the opening cysteine and the closing phenylalanine or tryptophan. The D gene is left open where the match is weak. Size tells how often a clone was seen (once, few, many) or the class of an expanded clone, and some rows leave it out.

J gene	D gene	V gene	clone size	CDR3 protein	CDR3 DNA
TRBJ1-1	NA	TRBV12-5	NA	CASGPSPEAFF	TGTGCTAGTGGCCCTTCTCCCGAAGCTTTCTTT
TRBJ2-2	TRBD1	TRBV19	NA	CASRQATGGVAGELFF	TGTGCCAGTAGACAAGCGACAGGGGGCGTCGCCGGGGAGCTGTTTTTT
TRBJ2-7	NA	TRBV6-4	NA	CASSDQQGYEQYF	TGTGCCAGCAGTGACCAGCAGGGCTACGAGCAGTACTTC
TRBJ1-1	NA	TRBV27	NA	CASSPRGGRNTEAFF	TGTGCCAGCAGTCCCCGAGGAGGGAGGAACACTGAAGCTTTCTTT
TRBJ1-2	TRBD1	TRBV4-1	NA	CASSRDRGGYTF	TGCGCCAGCAGCCGGGACAGGGGTGGCTACACCTTC
TRBJ1-1	NA	TRBV2	NA	CASNREGNTEAFF	TGTGCCAGCAACCGGGAAGGCAACACTGAAGCTTTCTTT
TRBJ1-1	NA	TRBV9	NA	CASSPKRTDNMNTEAFF	TGTGCCAGCAGCCCCAAACGGACAGATAACATGAACACTGAAGCTTTCTTT
TRBJ1-2	TRBD1	TRBV19	NA	CASRTGGRGYTF	TGTGCCAGTAGAACAGGGGGCAGGGGCTACACCTTC
TRBJ1-3	TRBD1	TRBV5-6	NA	CASSLAAGTGRNTIYF	TGTGCCAGCAGCTTGGCTGCCGGGACAGGCCGAAACACCATATATTTT
TRBJ1-1	NA	TRBV4-3	many	CASSHPGGGLNTEAFF	TGCGCCAGCAGCCATCCGGGCGGGGGCTTGAACACTGAAGCTTTCTTT
TRBJ1-4	TRBD1	TRBV25-1	NA	CASSGQGAMANEKLFF	TGTGCCAGCAGTGGCCAGGGGGCCATGGCTAATGAAAAACTGTTTTTT
TRBJ1-4	NA	TRBV10-3	NA	CAISEIGQGKNLNGKLFF	TGTGCCATCAGTGAGATCGGGCAGGGGAAGAACTTGAATGGAAAACTGTTTTTT
TRBJ1-5	NA	TRBV7-9	NA	CASSLGDTDQPQHF	TGTGCCAGCAGCTTGGGGGACACCGATCAGCCCCAGCATTTT
TRBJ2-1	TRBD1	TRBV5-1	NA	CASSFRPGTGNNEQFF	TGCGCCAGCAGCTTTCGCCCCGGGACAGGGAACAATGAGCAGTTCTTC
TRBJ1-5	NA	TRBV7-8	NA	CASSSTYRTGGNQPQHF	TGTGCCAGCAGCTCAACCTACCGGACGGGGGGCAATCAGCCCCAGCATTTT
TRBJ1-4	NA	TRBV6-5	NA	CASSYALDSIGEKLFF	TGTGCCAGCAGTTACGCCCTTGACAGTATCGGGGAAAAACTGTTTTTT
TRBJ1-1	TRBD1	TRBV7-9	once	CASSPGTGGFGANTEAFF	TGTGCCAGCAGCCCCGGGACAGGGGGCTTTGGGGCGAACACTGAAGCTTTCTTT
TRBJ1-1	TRBD1	TRBV6-2/TRBV6-3	NA	CASIPTGLDTEAFF	TGTGCCAGCATCCCGACAGGGTTAGATACTGAAGCTTTCTTT
TRBJ1-6	NA	TRBV10-3	NA	CASKDISDSPLHF	TGTGCCAGCAAGGACATCTCCGACTCACCCCTCCACTTT
TRBJ2-1	NA	TRBV10-3	NA	CAIMGGGNYNEQFF	TGTGCCATCATGGGGGGTGGCAACTACAATGAGCAGTTCTTC
TRBJ2-5	TRBD2	TRBV6-2/TRBV6-3	NA	CASSYGLAGGTQYF	TGTGCCAGCAGTTACGGGCTAGCGGGGGGGACCCAGTACTTC
TRBJ2-1	TRBD2	TRBV5-1	NA	CASSLAGLAGHNEQFF	TGCGCCAGCAGCTTGGCGGGCCTAGCGGGGCACAATGAGCAGTTCTTC
TRBJ1-1	NA	TRBV30	once	CAWRYLYTEAFF	TGTGCCTGGAGATACCTATACACTGAAGCTTTCTTT
TRBJ1-1	TRBD1	TRBV12-3/TRBV12-4	NA	CASARGKEAFF	TGTGCCAGCGCCAGGGGGAAGGAAGCTTTCTTT
TRBJ2-2	TRBD2	TRBV3-1/TRBV3-2	NA	CASSGSGGVTGELFF	TGTGCCAGCAGCGGGAGCGGGGGGGTGACCGGGGAGCTGTTTTTT
TRBJ2-2	NA	TRBV6-7	NA	CARIPCERRNTGELFF	TGTGCCAGGATACCATGCGAGCGCCGAAACACCGGGGAGCTGTTTTTT
TRBJ2-3	NA	TRBV7-7	NA	CASSLTPPGSTDTQYF	TGTGCCAGCAGCTTAACCCCCCCGGGAAGCACAGATACGCAGTATTTT
TRBJ2-1	TRBD2	TRBV19	NA	CASSIGPGLAHNEQFF	TGTGCCAGTAGTATCGGCCCGGGACTAGCCCACAATGAGCAGTTCTTC
TRBJ2-5	NA	TRBV7-9	NA	CASSLGAAGETQYF	TGTGCCAGCAGCTTAGGAGCGGCTGGGGAGACCCAGTACTTC
TRBJ1-1	NA	TRBV12-3/TRBV12-4	NA	CASSLGAGVEAFF	TGTGCCAGCAGTTTAGGGGCAGGCGTTGAAGCTTTCTTT
TRBJ1-1	TRBD1	TRBV19	NA	CASLNRDRGRRAEAFF	TGTGCCAGCCTTAACCGGGACAGGGGAAGAAGAGCTGAAGCTTTCTTT
TRBJ1-2	NA	TRBV25-1	NA	CASTALQDPYGYTF	TGTGCCAGCACCGCCCTACAGGATCCCTATGGCTACACCTTC
TRBJ2-7	TRBD1	TRBV7-2	NA	CASSPRGRTGRPYEQYF	TGTGCCAGCAGCCCCAGAGGGCGGACAGGGAGGCCCTACGAGCAGTACTTC
TRBJ1-1	NA	TRBV29-1	NA	CSVSRGSSTEAFF	TGCAGCGTTTCGAGGGGGTCCTCAACTGAAGCTTTCTTT
TRBJ1-3	TRBD1	TRBV7-9	NA	CASSPDRGNTIYF	TGTGCCAGCAGCCCGGACAGGGGCAACACCATATATTTT
TRBJ1-2	TRBD1	TRBV27	NA	CASRWKPGQGLYGYTF	TGTGCCAGCCGTTGGAAACCGGGACAGGGCCTTTATGGCTACACCTTC
TRBJ2-7	TRBD2	TRBV18	NA	CASSPGTSFEQYF	TGTGCCAGCTCACCAGGGACTAGTTTTGAGCAGTACTTC
TRBJ1-5	TRBD1	TRBV10-3	NA	CAISEGTGVQPQHF	TGTGCCATCAGTGAAGGGACAGGGGTTCAGCCCCAGCATTTT